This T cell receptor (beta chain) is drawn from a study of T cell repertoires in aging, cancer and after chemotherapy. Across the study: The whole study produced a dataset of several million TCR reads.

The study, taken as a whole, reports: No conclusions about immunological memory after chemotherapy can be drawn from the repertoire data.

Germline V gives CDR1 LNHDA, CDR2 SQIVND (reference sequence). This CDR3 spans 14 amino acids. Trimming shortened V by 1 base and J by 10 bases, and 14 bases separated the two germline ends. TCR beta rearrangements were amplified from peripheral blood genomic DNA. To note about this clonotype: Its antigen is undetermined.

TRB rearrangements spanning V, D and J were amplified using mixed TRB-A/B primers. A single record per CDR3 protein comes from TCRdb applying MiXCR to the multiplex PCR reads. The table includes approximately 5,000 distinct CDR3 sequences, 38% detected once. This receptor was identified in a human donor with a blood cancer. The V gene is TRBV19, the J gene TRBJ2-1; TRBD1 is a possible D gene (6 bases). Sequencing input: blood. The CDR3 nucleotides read TGTGCCAGTAGTATAGTTGGCAGGGGCTACGAGCAGTTCTTC. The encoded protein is CASSIVGRGYEQFF.